This T cell receptor beta chain was sequenced for a study of blood T cells in healthy people across ages. Study-level points and caveats: Older age went with lower TCR beta diversity per million T cells, in a roughly linear way.

A second about 6 to 12 cycle PCR used barcoded and J-beta primers. Each cDNA molecule, via a template-switch adaptor with 12 random nucleotides, was tagged. TCRdb fed the 5' RACE reads into MiXCR, producing one record per CDR3 protein. The sample yields around 690,000 distinct CDR3 sequences, 58% seen once. This CDR3 region has 14 residues. The V end was cut by 4 bases, the J end by 11 bases, with 21 bases between. Germline CDR1 SGHRS, CDR2 YFSETQ. The table lists this clonotype with a few counts. Its matching antigen is unknown. The sequenced sample consisted of blood. The chain employs TRBV5-1 and TRBJ1-1; D is unresolved. The receptor's source is a man between 60 and 75 years old in good health. The CDR3 loop is CASSPGLEIGLAFF. CDR3 DNA sequence: TGCGCCAGCAGCCCAGGATTGGAGATTGGATTGGCTTTCTTT. Complete variable domain (other parts from reference TRBV5-1 and TRBJ1-1): KAGVTQTPRYLIKTRGQQVTLSCSPISGHRSVSWYQQTPGQGLQFLFEYFSETQRNKGNFPGRFSGRQFSNSRSEMNVSTLELGDSALYLCASSPGLEIGLAFFGQGTRLTVV.